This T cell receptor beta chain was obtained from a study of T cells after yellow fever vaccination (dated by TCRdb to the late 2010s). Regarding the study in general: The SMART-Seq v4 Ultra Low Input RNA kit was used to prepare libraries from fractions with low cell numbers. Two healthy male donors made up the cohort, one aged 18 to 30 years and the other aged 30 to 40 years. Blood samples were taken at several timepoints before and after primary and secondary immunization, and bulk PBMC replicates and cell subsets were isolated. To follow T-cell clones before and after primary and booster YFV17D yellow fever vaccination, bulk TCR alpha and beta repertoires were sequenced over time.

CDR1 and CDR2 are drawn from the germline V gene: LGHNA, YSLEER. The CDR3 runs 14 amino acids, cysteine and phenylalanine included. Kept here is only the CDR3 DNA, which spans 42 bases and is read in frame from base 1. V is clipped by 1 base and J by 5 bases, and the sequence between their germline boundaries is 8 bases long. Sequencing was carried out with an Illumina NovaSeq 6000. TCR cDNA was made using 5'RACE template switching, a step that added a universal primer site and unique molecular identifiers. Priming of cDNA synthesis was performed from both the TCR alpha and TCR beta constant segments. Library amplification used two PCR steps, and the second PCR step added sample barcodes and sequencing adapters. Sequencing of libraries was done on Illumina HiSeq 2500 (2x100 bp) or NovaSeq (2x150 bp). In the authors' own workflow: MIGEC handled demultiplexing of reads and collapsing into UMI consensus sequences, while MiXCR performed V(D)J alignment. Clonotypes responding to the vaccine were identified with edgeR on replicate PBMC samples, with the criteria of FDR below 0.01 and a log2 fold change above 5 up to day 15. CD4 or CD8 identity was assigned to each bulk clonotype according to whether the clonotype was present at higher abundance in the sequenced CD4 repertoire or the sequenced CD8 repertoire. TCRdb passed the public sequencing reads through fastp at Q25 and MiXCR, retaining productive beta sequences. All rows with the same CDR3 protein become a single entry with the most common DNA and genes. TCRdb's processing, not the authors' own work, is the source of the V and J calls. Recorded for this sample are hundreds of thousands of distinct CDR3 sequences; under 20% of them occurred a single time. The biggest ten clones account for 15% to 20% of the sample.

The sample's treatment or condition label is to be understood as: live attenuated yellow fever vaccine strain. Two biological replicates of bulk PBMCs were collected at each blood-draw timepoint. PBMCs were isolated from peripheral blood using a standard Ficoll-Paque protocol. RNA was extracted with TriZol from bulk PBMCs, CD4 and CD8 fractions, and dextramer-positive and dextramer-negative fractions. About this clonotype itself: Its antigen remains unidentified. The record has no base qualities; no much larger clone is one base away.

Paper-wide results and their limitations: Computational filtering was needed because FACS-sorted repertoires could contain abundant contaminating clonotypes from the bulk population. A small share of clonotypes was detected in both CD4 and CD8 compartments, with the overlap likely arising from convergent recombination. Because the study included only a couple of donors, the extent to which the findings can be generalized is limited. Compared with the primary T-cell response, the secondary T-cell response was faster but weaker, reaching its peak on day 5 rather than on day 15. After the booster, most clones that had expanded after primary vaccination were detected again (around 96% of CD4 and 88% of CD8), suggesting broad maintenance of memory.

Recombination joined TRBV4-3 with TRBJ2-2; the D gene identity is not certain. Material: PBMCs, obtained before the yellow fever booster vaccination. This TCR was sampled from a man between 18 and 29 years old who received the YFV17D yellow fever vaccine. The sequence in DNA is TGCGCCAGCAGCCAAGGTTGGGCGACCGGGGAGCTGTTTTTT. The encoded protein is CASSQGWATGELFF.